This T cell receptor beta chain was identified in a study of blood T cell repertoires in COVID-19. About the study: COVID-19 samples collected from the United States, Italy and Spain covered acute and convalescent phases.

This clone was observed once. Authors' methods: Amplification with reference gene primers provided the estimates of nucleated cell counts. TCRdb's copy holds only in-frame clones and misses some; the assay was immunoSEQ multiplex PCR. For V, J and clone size, that table is used; D and trimming come from the DNA. In the table there are approximately 250,000 clones, around 90% of which are singletons. This TCR was recovered from a woman under 40 with acute COVID-19. Sample: PBMCs or T cells enriched from blood (not recorded which).

This chain's CDR3 is CASSQYYRGQDTEAFF. The CDR3 DNA sequence: TGCGCCAGCAGCCAATACTACAGGGGGCAGGACACTGAAGCTTTCTTT. V and J are TRBV4-1 and TRBJ1-1; 9 bases map to TRBD1. The CDR3 is made up of 16 amino acids. V shed 2 bases and J 3 bases; nucleotides not matched to a gene: 7. CDR1 is MGHRA and CDR2 is YSYEKL in the germline V gene.